The 14 T cell receptor beta chains below were found in one sample sequenced in a study of blood T cell repertoires in COVID-19. Libraries were prepared by immunoSEQ multiplex PCR; TCRdb keeps only in-frame clonotypes and omits some of them. The table lists some 200,000 clones, around 94% of them singletons. Sequencing was performed on peripheral blood. These receptors were obtained from a man aged 30 to 39 with COVID-19, enrolled during active disease.

The chain carries TRBV10-3 and TRBJ2-7; 10 nucleotides line up with TRBD1. CDR1 and CDR2 from the germline V gene are ENHRY and SYGVKD. V lost 2 bases, J lost 2 bases, and 6 bases stayed unmatched. This CDR3 region has 16 residues. CDR3 nucleotides: TGTGCCATCAGTGAGCGACAGGGGGCGACTGCCTACGAGCAGTACTTC. Translating it yields CAISERQGATAYEQYF.

The chain combines TRBV19 with TRBJ1-5, with 10 bases matching TRBD1. Looked up from germline, CDR1 is LNHDA and CDR2 is SQIVND (reference sequence). The CDR3 consists of 16 residues. The J segment lost 5 bases and the V segment lost 6 bases, leaving 10 bases of the junction unmatched. The CDR3: CASRSRDRGADQPQHF. The CDR3, as DNA: TGTGCCAGTAGATCCCGGGACAGGGGTGCAGATCAGCCCCAGCATTTT. Complete variable domain (other parts from reference TRBV19 and TRBJ1-5): DGGITQSPKYLFRKEGQNVTLSCEQNLNHDAMYWYRQDPGQGLRLIYYSQIVNDFQKGDIAEGYSVSREKKESFPLTVTSAQKNPTAFYLCASRSRDRGADQPQHFGDGTRLSIL.

The chain links TRBV6-5 to TRBJ2-7, with 9 bases matching TRBD1. This CDR3 is 15 amino acids long. Germline CDR1 MNHEY, CDR2 SVGAGI. The J segment lost 4 bases and the V segment lost 4 bases, leaving 8 bases of the junction unmatched. CDR3 coding DNA: TGTGCCAGCAGTTCGACCGGGACAGGGCGTTACGAGCAGTACTTC. Encoded protein: CASSSTGTGRYEQYF.

The J gene is TRBJ2-5, the V gene TRBV5-1, with TRBD2 matching over 8 bases. Germline V lookup: CDR1 SGHRS, CDR2 YFSETQ. The CDR3 consists of 15 residues. The trim removed 4 bases at V and 5 bases at J, leaving 10 bases unmatched. CDR3 protein: CASSESGTRTETQYF. CDR3 nucleotide sequence: TGCGCCAGCAGCGAGTCCGGGACTAGGACGGAGACCCAGTACTTC. The entire variable domain, with the rest obtained from reference TRBV5-1 and TRBJ2-5, is as follows: KAGVTQTPRYLIKTRGQQVTLSCSPISGHRSVSWYQQTPGQGLQFLFEYFSETQRNKGNFPGRFSGRQFSNSRSEMNVSTLELGDSALYLCASSESGTRTETQYFGPGTRLLVL.

This clone was detected only once. This rearrangement joins TRBV12-3 or TRBV12-4 to TRBJ2-5; the D gene is possibly TRBD2 (6 bases). CDR3 length: 12 residues. The ends were cut back, 7 bases at V and 9 bases at J, with 15 bases in the middle. The CDR3 coding sequence is TGTGCCAGCACCCTCTGGGGGGAGGCCCAGTACTTC. Residues: CASTLWGEAQYF.

The V call is TRBV10-2, the J call TRBJ1-6, with D possibly matching TRBD1 (6 bases). V lost 4 bases, J lost 7 bases, and 11 bases lay in between. Germline V gene lookup returns CDR1 WSHSY and CDR2 SAAADI. The CDR3 extends over 14 amino acids. Written as DNA, the CDR3 is TGCGCCAGCAGTGGAACAGGGCCGAATTCACCCCTCCACTTT. Encoded protein: CASSGTGPNSPLHF.

The chain's CDR3 is CASSLEAGLSTDTQYF. CDR3 sequence (DNA): TGCGCCAGCAGCTTGGAGGCAGGGCTTAGCACAGATACGCAGTATTTT. This chain connects TRBV5-1 to TRBJ2-3, with D perhaps matching TRBD1 (5 bases). This CDR3 contains 16 residues. V was cut by 0 bases and J by 0 bases, with 11 bases left in between. Germline CDR1 and CDR2: SGHRS and YFSETQ.

The rearrangement links TRBV7-6 to TRBJ2-5; 11 bases agree with TRBD2. With 2 bases clipped from V and 5 bases from J, the junction kept 7 bases outside the gene matches. CDR1 is SGHVS and CDR2 is FNYEAQ in the germline V gene. CDR3 length: 16 amino acids. The CDR3 loop is CASSLFSGGVWETQYF. CDR3 coding DNA: TGTGCCAGCAGCTTATTTAGCGGGGGGGTTTGGGAGACCCAGTACTTC. The full variable domain, with the rest looked up from reference TRBV7-6 and TRBJ2-5, is GAGVSQSPRYKVTKRGQDVALRCDPISGHVSLYWYRQALGQGPEFLTYFNYEAQQDKSGLPNDRFSAERPEGSISTLTIQRTEQRDSAMYRCASSLFSGGVWETQYFGPGTRLLVL.

V is TRBV7-3 and J is TRBJ2-2; 14 nucleotides agree with TRBD2. The length of the CDR3 is 17 residues. Losses at the gene ends were 5 bases for V and 2 bases for J; bases not matched to a gene: 4. Germline lookup yields CDR1 SGHTA and CDR2 FQGTGA. The CDR3 region has the DNA TGTGCCAGCAGCCCCGGGACTAGCGGGGGTAACACCGGGGAGCTGTTTTTT. This gives the protein CASSPGTSGGNTGELFF.

The V call is TRBV12-3 or TRBV12-4, the J call TRBJ2-7, with TRBD2 identical over 7 bases. CDR3 length: 13 amino acids. Unmatched junction bases numbered 2, after V lost 2 bases and J lost 4 bases. CDR3 nucleotide sequence: TGTGCCAGCAGTTTAAACGGGGGGTACGAGCAGTACTTC. Amino acid sequence: CASSLNGGYEQYF.

V usage is TRBV30 and J usage is TRBJ2-2, with 10 positions matching TRBD2. V was clipped by 3 bases and J by 7 bases; unmatched bases: 5. Germline loops: CDR1 GTSNPN, CDR2 SVGIG (reference sequence). The CDR3 covers 14 residues. As DNA, the CDR3 is TGTGCCTGGAGCTTAGCGGGGGGACACGGGGAGCTGTTTTTT. The encoded protein is CAWSLAGGHGELFF.

Concerning this clone itself: The DNA is omitted, as the CDR3 cannot be located on it reliably, and the CDR3 follows TCRdb's listing. This rearrangement joins TRBV7-9 to TRBJ1-3; the D call TRBD1 from the table was never checked on the DNA. The V gene's germline CDR1 is SEHNR and CDR2 FQNEAQ (reference sequence). Ends included, the CDR3 has 15 residues. CDR3 loop: CASSTSRGFGNTIYF.

The V and J genes are TRBV5-4 and TRBJ2-7; TRBD2 matches at 9 bases. Looked up from germline, CDR1 is SGHNT and CDR2 is YYREEE (reference sequence). This CDR3 comprises 17 residues. V was clipped by 2 bases and J by 3 bases; unmatched bases: 12. Written as DNA, the CDR3 is TGTGCCAGCAGCTTAGCCAGCGGGGGGCTCCGAAGCTACGAGCAGTACTTC. It specifies CASSLASGGLRSYEQYF.

The rearrangement joins TRBV19 to TRBJ1-4; D is unresolved. Germline CDR1 is LNHDA and CDR2 is SQIVND (reference sequence). The CDR3 extends over 15 amino acids. V gave up 6 bases and J gave up 8 bases, with 19 bases separating them. The CDR3 region has the DNA TGTGCCAGTAGCCGATTGAGCCGATTGGAGGAAAAACTGTTTTTT. This sequence encodes CASSRLSRLEEKLFF.